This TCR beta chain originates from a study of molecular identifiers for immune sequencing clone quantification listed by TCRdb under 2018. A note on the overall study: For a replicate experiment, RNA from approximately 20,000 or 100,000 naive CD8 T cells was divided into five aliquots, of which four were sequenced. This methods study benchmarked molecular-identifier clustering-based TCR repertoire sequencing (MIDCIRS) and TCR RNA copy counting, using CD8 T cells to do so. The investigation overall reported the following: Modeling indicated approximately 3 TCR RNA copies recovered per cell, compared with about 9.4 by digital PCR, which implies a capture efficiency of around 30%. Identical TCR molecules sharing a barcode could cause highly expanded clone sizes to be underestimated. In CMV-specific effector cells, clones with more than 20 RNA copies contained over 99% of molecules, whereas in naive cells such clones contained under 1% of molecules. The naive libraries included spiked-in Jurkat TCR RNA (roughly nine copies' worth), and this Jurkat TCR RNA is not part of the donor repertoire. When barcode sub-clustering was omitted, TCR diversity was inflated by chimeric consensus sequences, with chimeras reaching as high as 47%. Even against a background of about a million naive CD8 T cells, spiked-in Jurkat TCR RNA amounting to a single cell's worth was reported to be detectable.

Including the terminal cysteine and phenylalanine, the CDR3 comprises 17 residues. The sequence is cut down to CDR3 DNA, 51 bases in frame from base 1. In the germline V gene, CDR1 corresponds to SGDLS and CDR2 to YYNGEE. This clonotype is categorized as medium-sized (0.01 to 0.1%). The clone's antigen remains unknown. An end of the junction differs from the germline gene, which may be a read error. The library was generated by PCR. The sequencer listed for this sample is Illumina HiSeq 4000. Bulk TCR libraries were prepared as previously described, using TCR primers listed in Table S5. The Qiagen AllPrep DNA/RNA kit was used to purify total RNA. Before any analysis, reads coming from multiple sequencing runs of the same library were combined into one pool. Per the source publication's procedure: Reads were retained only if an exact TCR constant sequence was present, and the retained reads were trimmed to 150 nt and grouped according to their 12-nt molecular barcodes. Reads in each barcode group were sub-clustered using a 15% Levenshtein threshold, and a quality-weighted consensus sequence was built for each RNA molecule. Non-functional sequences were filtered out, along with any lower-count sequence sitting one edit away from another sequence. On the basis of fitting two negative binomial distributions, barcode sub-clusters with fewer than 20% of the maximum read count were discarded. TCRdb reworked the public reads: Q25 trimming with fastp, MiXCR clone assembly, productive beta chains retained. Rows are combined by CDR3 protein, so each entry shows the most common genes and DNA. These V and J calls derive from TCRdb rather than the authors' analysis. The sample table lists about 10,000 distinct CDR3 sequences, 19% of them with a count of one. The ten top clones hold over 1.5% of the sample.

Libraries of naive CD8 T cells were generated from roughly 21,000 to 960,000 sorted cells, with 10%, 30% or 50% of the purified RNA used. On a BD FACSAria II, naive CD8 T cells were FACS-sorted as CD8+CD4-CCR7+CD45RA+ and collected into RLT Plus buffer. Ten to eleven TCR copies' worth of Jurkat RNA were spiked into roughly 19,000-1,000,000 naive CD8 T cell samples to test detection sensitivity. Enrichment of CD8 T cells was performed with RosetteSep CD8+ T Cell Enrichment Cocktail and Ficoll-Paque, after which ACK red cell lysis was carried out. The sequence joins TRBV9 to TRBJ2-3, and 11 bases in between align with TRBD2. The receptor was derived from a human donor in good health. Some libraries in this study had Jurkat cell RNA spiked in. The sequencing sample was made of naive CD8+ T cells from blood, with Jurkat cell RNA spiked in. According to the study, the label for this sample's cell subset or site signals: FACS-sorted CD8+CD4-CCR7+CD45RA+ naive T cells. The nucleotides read TGTGCCAGCACCGTAAGTCTAGCGGGAGGATTCGCAGATACGCAGTATTTT. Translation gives CASTVSLAGGFADTQYF.